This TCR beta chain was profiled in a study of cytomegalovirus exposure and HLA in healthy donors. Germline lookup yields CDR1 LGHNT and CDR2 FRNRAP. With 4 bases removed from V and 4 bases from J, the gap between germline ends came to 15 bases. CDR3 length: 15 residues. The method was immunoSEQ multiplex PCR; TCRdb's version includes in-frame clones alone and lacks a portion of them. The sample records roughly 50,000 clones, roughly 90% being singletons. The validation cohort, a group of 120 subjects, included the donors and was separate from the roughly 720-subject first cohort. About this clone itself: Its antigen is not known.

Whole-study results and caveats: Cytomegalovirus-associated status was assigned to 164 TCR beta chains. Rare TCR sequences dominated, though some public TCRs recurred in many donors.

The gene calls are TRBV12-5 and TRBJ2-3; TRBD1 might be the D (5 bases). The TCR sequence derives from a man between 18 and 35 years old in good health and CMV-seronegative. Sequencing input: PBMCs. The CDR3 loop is CASGYGRQTPDTQYF. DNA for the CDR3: TGTGCTAGTGGTTATGGAAGACAGACCCCAGATACGCAGTATTTT.